This is a list of T cell receptor beta chains from one sample in a study of cytomegalovirus exposure and HLA in healthy donors. Measured with immunoSEQ multiplex PCR; TCRdb has only the in-frame clones, and not every one. The sample carries 80,000 to 90,000 clones, around four fifths recorded once. Sequencing was done on a sample of PBMCs. These receptors originate from a man aged 30 to 39 in good health and CMV-seronegative. Each CDR3 is given with its conserved first and last residue. Each record gives: clone size, D gene, J gene, V gene, CDR3 DNA, CDR3 protein. D genes are given only for firm matches. Clone size, where shown, is once, few, many, or a class for clones that have expanded.

clone size: NA
D gene: TRBD1
J gene: TRBJ1-5
V gene: TRBV2
CDR3 DNA: TGTGCCAGCAGCGTCAAGGGGACAGGCAATCAGCCCCAGCATTTT
CDR3 protein: CASSVKGTGNQPQHF

clone size: once
D gene: NA
J gene: TRBJ1-5
V gene: TRBV5-6
CDR3 DNA: TGTGCCAGCAGCTACCGTGAGCAGCCCCAGCATTTT
CDR3 protein: CASSYREQPQHF

clone size: NA
D gene: TRBD2
J gene: TRBJ2-3
V gene: TRBV10-3
CDR3 DNA: TGTGCCATCAGCTCGGGTGCTGGTAGCGGGGAACCCACAGATACGCAGTATTTT
CDR3 protein: CAISSGAGSGEPTDTQYF

clone size: NA
D gene: NA
J gene: TRBJ2-7
V gene: TRBV6-1
CDR3 DNA: TGTGCCAGCAGTGATTGGAGGGACGAGCAGTACTTC
CDR3 protein: CASSDWRDEQYF

clone size: few
D gene: TRBD1
J gene: TRBJ1-5
V gene: TRBV4-1
CDR3 DNA: TGCGCCAGCAGCCAAGAGAAAGGGACAGGTAGGTATTTT
CDR3 protein: CASSQEKGTGRYF

clone size: NA
D gene: NA
J gene: TRBJ2-1
V gene: TRBV7-3
CDR3 DNA: TGTGCCAGCAGCCAAAGAGGGACAAAGGGGGATGGTGAGCAGTTCTTC
CDR3 protein: CASSQRGTKGDGEQFF

clone size: NA
D gene: TRBD1
J gene: TRBJ1-6
V gene: TRBV7-2
CDR3 DNA: TGTGCCAGCAGCTTCAGGGGGCTAGAAAATAATTCACCCCTCCACTTT
CDR3 protein: CASSFRGLENNSPLHF

clone size: NA
D gene: TRBD1
J gene: TRBJ2-7
V gene: TRBV6-5
CDR3 DNA: TGTGCCAGCAGTAACCCTAGGGACAGGGTCTACGAGCAGTACTTC
CDR3 protein: CASSNPRDRVYEQYF

clone size: NA
D gene: TRBD1
J gene: TRBJ2-7
V gene: TRBV28
CDR3 DNA: TGTGCCAGTCGGACAGGGCGAACGTACGAGCAGTACTTC
CDR3 protein: CASRTGRTYEQYF

clone size: once
D gene: TRBD2
J gene: TRBJ2-1
V gene: TRBV25-1
CDR3 DNA: TGTGCCAGCAGTGAAGTAACGTTTGGACTAGCGAATTCTGAGCAGTTCTTC
CDR3 protein: CASSEVTFGLANSEQFF

clone size: once
D gene: NA
J gene: TRBJ1-1
V gene: TRBV9
CDR3 DNA: TGTGCCAGCCAGGGACTCACGAACACTGAAGCTTTCTTT
CDR3 protein: CASQGLTNTEAFF

clone size: NA
D gene: NA
J gene: TRBJ2-5
V gene: TRBV7-2
CDR3 DNA: TGTGCCAGCAGCTTAGCGCCGGGACATCAGCAAGAGACCCAGTACTTC
CDR3 protein: CASSLAPGHQQETQYF

clone size: NA
D gene: NA
J gene: TRBJ1-1
V gene: TRBV6-5
CDR3 DNA: TGTGCCAGCAGTGACACGACAGTCCTTGAAGCTTTCTTT
CDR3 protein: CASSDTTVLEAFF

clone size: few
D gene: NA
J gene: TRBJ2-3
V gene: TRBV7-9
CDR3 DNA: TGTGCCAGCAGCTTAGTGCAGGGAGGAATAGATACGCAGTATTTT
CDR3 protein: CASSLVQGGIDTQYF

clone size: NA
D gene: TRBD1
J gene: TRBJ2-3
V gene: TRBV7-2
CDR3 DNA: TGTGCCAGCAGCTTAGGGACAGGGGCCCCTCCGAATACGCAGTATTTT
CDR3 protein: CASSLGTGAPPNTQYF

clone size: NA
D gene: TRBD1
J gene: TRBJ1-4
V gene: TRBV18
CDR3 DNA: TGTGCCAGCTCACCGCCGGGACAGTCAAATGAAAAACTGTTTTTT
CDR3 protein: CASSPPGQSNEKLFF